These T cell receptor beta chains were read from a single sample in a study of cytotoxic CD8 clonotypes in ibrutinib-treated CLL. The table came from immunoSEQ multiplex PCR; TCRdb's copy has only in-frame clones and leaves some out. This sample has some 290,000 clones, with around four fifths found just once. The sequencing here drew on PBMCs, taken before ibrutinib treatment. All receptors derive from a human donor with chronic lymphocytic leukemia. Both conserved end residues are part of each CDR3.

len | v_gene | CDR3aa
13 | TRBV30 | CAWSVQKQETQYF
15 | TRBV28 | CASSAPGSRVYGYTF
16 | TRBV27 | CASSLNPTRYGETQYF
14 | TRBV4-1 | CASRQGAWADTQYF
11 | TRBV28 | CASSPEGTQYF
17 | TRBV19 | CASSIRGTSGSLNEQFF
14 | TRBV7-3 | CASSLDRYSYEQYF
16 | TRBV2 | CASSSRQVSRNTEAFF
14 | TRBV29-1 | CSVGGRLAPDTQYF
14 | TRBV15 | CATSRGESNQPQHF
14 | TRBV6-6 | CASSYLTEDYGYTF
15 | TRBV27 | CASSPRDRGFNEQYF
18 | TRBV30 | CAWSVSGLGAGVGVTQYF
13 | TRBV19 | CASSFTGGTEAFF
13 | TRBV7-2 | CASRRQGGGEQYF
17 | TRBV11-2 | CASSPDPGTGGINEQFF
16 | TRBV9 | CASSKRAGGPGETQYF
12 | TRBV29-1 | CSVEDMNTEAFF
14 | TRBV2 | CASSETRTNYGYTF
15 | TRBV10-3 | CAISEVAGEGNEQFF
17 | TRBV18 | CASSPSGQGPFFYGYTF
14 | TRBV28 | CASSFIRRVDVLTF
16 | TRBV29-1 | CSVEVNPGGSTDTQYF
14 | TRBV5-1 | CASSLRDGTYEQYF
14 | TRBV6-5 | CASSFREAWETQYF
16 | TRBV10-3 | CAISERLAGVRETQYF
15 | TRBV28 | CASRAGQYPNQPQHF
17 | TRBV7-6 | CASSLEVAGNSYNEQFF
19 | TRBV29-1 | CSVDRLTGTGDGDTDTQYF
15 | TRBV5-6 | CASSPPLAGYYEQYF
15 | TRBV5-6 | CASSGLGPLVYEQYF
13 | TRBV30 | CAWAPGGERTQYF
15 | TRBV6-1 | CASSSGRTVTGELFF
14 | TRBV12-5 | CASGLVHKNTEAFF
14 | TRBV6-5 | CASTPWQTNTEAFF
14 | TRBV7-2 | CASSLGRSSYEQYF
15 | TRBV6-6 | CASSYIDGSSYEQYF
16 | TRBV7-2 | CVSSLGLAGGSYEQYF
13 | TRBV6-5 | CASKKGPSYEQYF
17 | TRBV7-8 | CATRSRAPGDGTGELFF
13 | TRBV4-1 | CASSHAGGNEQYF
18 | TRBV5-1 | CASSLAGRASGRTYEQYF
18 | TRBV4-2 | CASSQARTSGTRGDTQYF
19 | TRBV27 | CASSLRGYPSASSYNEQFF
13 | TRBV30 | CAWSGTGSQPQHF
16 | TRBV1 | CTSSQAEEHGDYGYTF
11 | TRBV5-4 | CASSGTGRQYF
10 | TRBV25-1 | CASGAGTQYF
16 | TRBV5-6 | CASSTTMSGGPLELFF
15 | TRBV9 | CASSVRTGGSDTQYF
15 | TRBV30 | CAWSFGDKSYNEQFF
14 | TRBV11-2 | CASSLARGPYEQYF